This entry lists 23 T cell receptor beta chains sequenced from one sample in a study of cytomegalovirus exposure and HLA in healthy donors. PCR primers comprised 60 Vbeta and 13 Jbeta primers. This table comes from immunoSEQ multiplex PCR, and its TCRdb copy is limited to in-frame clones, with some not included. The sample totals some 110,000 clones; its top ten clones hold roughly 1%. The sequencing input was PBMCs. Receptors originate from a young man in good health and CMV-seronegative.

This chain uses TRBV2 with TRBJ2-5; no clear D. The CDR3 is 14 residues long. The V gene's germline CDR1 is SNHLY and CDR2 FYNNEI. Trimming removed 5 bases from V and 1 base from J, with 11 bases in between. The DNA of the CDR3 is TGTGCCAGCAGTTCTAGGCGCCCCCAAGAGACCCAGTACTTC. Translation: CASSSRRPQETQYF.

This sequence joins TRBV19 and TRBJ2-1, with TRBD1 matching 7 bases. The CDR3 totals 15 residues. The junction had 6 bases not matched to a gene; V was cut back by 4 bases and J by 3 bases. CDR1 and CDR2 from the germline V gene are LNHDA and SQIVND (reference sequence). CDR3 protein: CASSRNRGSYNEQFF. DNA of the CDR3: TGTGCCAGTAGTAGAAACAGGGGTAGCTACAATGAGCAGTTCTTC. The variable domain in full, with the rest retrieved from reference TRBV19 and TRBJ2-1, is DGGITQSPKYLFRKEGQNVTLSCEQNLNHDAMYWYRQDPGQGLRLIYYSQIVNDFQKGDIAEGYSVSREKKESFPLTVTSAQKNPTAFYLCASSRNRGSYNEQFFGPGTRLTVL.

This chain connects TRBV27 to TRBJ1-1; no definite D call. The CDR3 has 13 residues. V was pared by 3 bases and J by 2 bases, with 7 bases between. Germline CDR1 and CDR2: MNHEY and SMNVEV (reference sequence). The CDR3 loop reads CASSFSRNTEAFF. CDR3 DNA: TGTGCCAGCAGTTTTAGCAGAAACACTGAAGCTTTCTTT.

The genes are TRBV28 and TRBJ2-7; tentative D call: TRBD2 (5 bases). The germline CDR1 and CDR2 sequences are MDHEN and SYDVKM. Trimming shortened V by 7 bases and J by 0 bases, and 13 bases separated the two germline ends. The CDR3 sequence is 14 residues long. CDR3 region: CASTKGGLSYEQYF. The CDR3 DNA sequence: TGTGCCAGCACCAAGGGCGGGCTCTCCTACGAGCAGTACTTC.

The chain couples TRBV28 to TRBJ1-5; D not certain. CDR3 length equals 14 residues. Trimming took off 6 bases at V and 2 bases at J, with 11 bases between the two ends. Germline values: CDR1 MDHEN, CDR2 SYDVKM. The CDR3 DNA sequence: TGTGCCAGCAGCGCACACGGAGGCAATCAGCCCCAGCATTTT. Encoded protein: CASSAHGGNQPQHF. Full variable domain (remainder filled in from reference TRBV28 and TRBJ1-5): DVKVTQSSRYLVKRTGEKVFLECVQDMDHENMFWYRQDPGLGLRLIYFSYDVKMKEKGDIPEGYSVSREKKERFSLILESASTNQTSMYLCASSAHGGNQPQHFGDGTRLSIL.

The gene calls are TRBV7-9 and TRBJ1-4; D unresolved. Looked up from germline, CDR1 is SEHNR and CDR2 is FQNEAQ (reference sequence). The V and J ends lost 2 bases and 6 bases respectively, with 19 bases between them. This CDR3 spans 17 amino acids. The CDR3 bases are TGTGCCAGCAGCTTAAGCCTGTCGTTCACTATAGATGAAAAACTGTTTTTT. This gives the protein CASSLSLSFTIDEKLFF.

The chain carries TRBV7-3 and TRBJ2-3; tentatively, D is TRBD1 (5 bases). CDR1 SGHTA and CDR2 FQGTGA come from the germline V gene. V was cut by 5 bases and J by 5 bases, with 14 bases left in between. The CDR3 covers 14 residues. The CDR3 loop reads CASSPGQILDTQYF. As DNA, the CDR3 is TGTGCCAGCAGCCCCGGACAAATCCTAGATACGCAGTATTTT.

The rearrangement uses TRBV5-6 and TRBJ1-2; TRBD1 aligns across 8 bases. The germline V gene has CDR1 SGHDT and CDR2 YYEEEE. This CDR3 has 14 amino acids. V was clipped by 5 bases and J by 0 bases; unmatched bases: 3. The CDR3 sequence: CASRSGQANYGYTF. In nucleotides, the CDR3 is TGTGCCAGCAGGTCGGGACAGGCTAACTATGGCTACACCTTC.

V gene TRBV2 combines with J gene TRBJ1-1; perhaps TRBD1 as D (5 bases). V shed 6 bases and J shed 10 bases, with 18 bases lying between them. The CDR3 length is 13 residues. Germline V CDR1 and CDR2: SNHLY, FYNNEI. DNA of the CDR3: TGTGCCAGCAGGGGCAATCCGGGGGATTCAGCTTTCTTT. Its translation: CASRGNPGDSAFF.

The genes are TRBV28 and TRBJ2-1; 7 bases fit TRBD2. The CDR3 spans 17 residues. Germline CDR1 and CDR2: MDHEN and SYDVKM. J was trimmed by 8 bases and V by 4 bases; bases with no gene match: 17. CDR3 amino acids: CASSSPLGLGIIHEQFF. CDR3 nucleotides: TGTGCCAGCAGTTCCCCTCTCGGACTAGGTATTATCCATGAGCAGTTCTTC.

The chain combines TRBV27 with TRBJ1-2; 7 nucleotides line up with TRBD1. J was trimmed by 3 bases and V by 6 bases; bases with no gene match: 4. The CDR3 sequence is 13 residues long. CDR1 is MNHEY, CDR2 SMNVEV, per germline (reference sequence). The CDR3 sequence is CASRDRNYYGYTF. Written as DNA, the CDR3 is TGTGCCAGCAGGGACAGGAATTACTATGGCTACACCTTC.

The rearrangement links TRBV28 to TRBJ1-5, with a possible D match to TRBD1 (6 bases). The CDR3 is 15 residues long. Trimming stripped 2 bases from V and 4 bases from J, with 12 bases between. The germline V gene encodes CDR1 MDHEN and CDR2 SYDVKM. The CDR3 region is CASSLGGAGNQPQHF. The CDR3 DNA reads TGTGCCAGCAGTTTAGGGGGGGCGGGTAATCAGCCCCAGCATTTT.

The rearrangement joins TRBV27 to TRBJ1-6; D uncertain. CDR1 is MNHEY, CDR2 SMNVEV, per germline (reference sequence). Trimming pared 6 bases from V and 9 bases from J, leaving 15 bases between. The CDR3 totals 14 residues. CDR3 in amino acids: CASSEGWRSSPLHF. The CDR3 DNA reads TGTGCCAGCAGCGAAGGGTGGAGGAGTTCACCCCTCCACTTT.

The chain is built from TRBV28 and TRBJ1-5, with D maybe TRBD1 (6 bases). Germline CDR1 reads MDHEN; CDR2 reads SYDVKM. The CDR3 is 16 amino acids. V was cut by 2 bases and J by 10 bases, with 21 bases left in between. DNA for the CDR3: TGTGCCAGCAGTTTAACAGGGTGGGGTGGGGTCACACCCCAGCATTTT. It specifies CASSLTGWGGVTPQHF. Full variable domain (remainder filled in from reference TRBV28 and TRBJ1-5): DVKVTQSSRYLVKRTGEKVFLECVQDMDHENMFWYRQDPGLGLRLIYFSYDVKMKEKGDIPEGYSVSREKKERFSLILESASTNQTSMYLCASSLTGWGGVTPQHFGDGTRLSIL.

This chain uses TRBV6-1 with TRBJ2-2; D is ambiguous. Deletions cut 8 bases from V and 6 bases from J, with 16 bases between. The germline V gene has CDR1 MNHNS and CDR2 SASEGT. The CDR3 runs 14 residues. CDR3 residues: CASAVVGVAGELFF. The CDR3 bases are TGTGCCAGCGCCGTTGTTGGAGTGGCCGGGGAGCTGTTTTTT.

The CDR3 DNA is TGTGCCTGGAGCGGACCAAGGGAGGGAAAACTGTTTTTT. This gives the protein CAWSGPREGKLFF. The chain employs TRBV30 and TRBJ1-4; D is undetermined. V lost 3 bases and J 10 bases, leaving 15 bases between the germline ends. Germline-derived CDR1 and CDR2 are GTSNPN and SVGIG (reference sequence). The CDR3 has 13 residues.

The chain links TRBV5-1 to TRBJ1-5; D may be TRBD1 (6 bases). CDR1 SGHRS and CDR2 YFSETQ come from the germline V gene. The CDR3 contains 13 residues. Between the trimmed V and J ends, which lost 1 base and 5 bases, there was a span of 7 bases. CDR3 nucleotide sequence: TGCGCCAGCAGCTTGTCAGGGGATCAGCCCCAGCATTTT. Protein: CASSLSGDQPQHF. The variable domain in full, completed from reference TRBV5-1 and TRBJ1-5, reads KAGVTQTPRYLIKTRGQQVTLSCSPISGHRSVSWYQQTPGQGLQFLFEYFSETQRNKGNFPGRFSGRQFSNSRSEMNVSTLELGDSALYLCASSLSGDQPQHFGDGTRLSIL.

V usage is TRBV2 and J usage is TRBJ2-3; D is possibly TRBD1 (6 bases). The germline V gene has CDR1 SNHLY and CDR2 FYNNEI. This CDR3 spans 15 amino acids. Trimming stripped 5 bases from V and 4 bases from J, with 16 bases between. This CDR3 is CASSSIRGVADTQYF. CDR3 sequence (DNA): TGTGCCAGCAGTTCGATCAGGGGTGTAGCAGATACGCAGTATTTT.

The chain links TRBV7-8 to TRBJ1-1; D is unresolved. Germline-derived CDR1 and CDR2 are SGHVS and FQNEAQ. The CDR3 has 13 amino acids. Between the trimmed V and J ends, which lost 2 bases and 0 bases, there was a span of 4 bases. The DNA of the CDR3 is TGTGCCAGCAGCTTAACGGTGAACACTGAAGCTTTCTTT. It codes for CASSLTVNTEAFF.

This rearrangement joins TRBV5-1 to TRBJ2-7, with D possibly matching TRBD1 (5 bases). Per the germline V gene, CDR1 is SGHRS and CDR2 is YFSETQ. Trimming cost V 4 bases and J 6 bases, with 17 bases left between them. The CDR3 length is 14 residues. The CDR3 spells CASSPLPSQGEQYF. The DNA for the CDR3 is TGCGCCAGCAGCCCCCTGCCCTCCCAGGGCGAGCAGTACTTC.

DNA for the CDR3: TGTGCCAGCAACACGGTCCAGGGTTGGGTAACTGAAGCTTTCTTT. It specifies CASNTVQGWVTEAFF. The chain couples TRBV6-5 to TRBJ1-1, with D perhaps TRBD1 (5 bases). V lost 7 bases to trimming and J lost 5 bases, with 20 bases between them. This CDR3 comprises 15 residues. Germline V gene lookup returns CDR1 MNHEY and CDR2 SVGAGI.

The chain links TRBV27 to TRBJ1-5, with a weak D call TRBD1 (5 bases). CDR1 is MNHEY, CDR2 SMNVEV, per germline (reference sequence). CDR3 length: 14 residues. Trimming stripped 1 base from V and 9 bases from J, with 13 bases between. The CDR3 DNA is TGTGCCAGCAGTTTATTAGGGGTTGGAACGCCCCAGCATTTT. Protein product: CASSLLGVGTPQHF.

V is TRBV6-5 and J is TRBJ2-7; TRBD1 matches 7 bases. CDR3 length: 14 residues. The germline CDR1 and CDR2 sequences are MNHEY and SVGAGI. J gave up 8 bases and V 6 bases, and 13 bases lay outside the gene matches. This CDR3 is CASRTPGQPTQQYF. CDR3 in DNA: TGTGCCAGCAGAACGCCGGGACAGCCTACTCAGCAGTACTTC.